This T cell receptor beta chain stems from a study of blood T cell repertoires in COVID-19. Study-level information: Samples of COVID-19 (acute and convalescent) were obtained from the United States, Italy and Spain.

Per the original data handling: Estimation of nucleated cell counts was performed using reference gene primer amplification. Sequenced by immunoSEQ multiplex PCR; TCRdb stores in-frame clones only, minus some. From that table come the V and J calls and clone size; the DNA was used to work out D and trimming. The sample includes 100,000 or so clones, roughly 80% of them seen just once. The CDR3 covers 17 residues. Germline CDR1 is SGHNT and CDR2 is YYREEE (reference sequence). J gave up 3 bases and V 0 bases, and 8 bases lay outside the gene matches. The specimen sequenced was peripheral blood. This TCR came from a woman in her sixties or seventies with acute or convalescent COVID-19. V gene TRBV5-4 combines with J gene TRBJ1-5, with 8 positions matching TRBD1. The CDR3 DNA follows: TGTGCCAGCAGCTTGGGGGTGTGGACAGGGCCCAATCAGCCCCAGCATTTT. Translating gives CASSLGVWTGPNQPQHF.